These 3 T cell receptor beta chains were sequenced from one sample in a study of T cells in Graves' hyperthyroidism and ophthalmopathy. TCR beta CDR3 regions were amplified from RNA transcripts. HTBI primers were used for first-round RT-PCR of the TCR CDR3. TCRdb fed the multiplex PCR reads into MiXCR, producing one record per CDR3 protein. The sample lists a few hundred thousand distinct CDR3 sequences, about 20% occurring once. The sample was blood. These receptors all come from a woman aged 18-35 years with Graves' hyperthyroidism.

This chain links TRBV12-3 or TRBV12-4 with TRBJ2-5; 10 nucleotides align to TRBD1. This CDR3 is 12 amino acids long. V was clipped by 9 bases and J by 7 bases; unmatched bases: 5. The CDR3 here is CASRQGARTQYF. Here the CDR3 DNA reads TGTGCCAGTAGACAGGGGGCGCGGACCCAGTACTTC.

At least ten counts were recorded for this clonotype. This sequence joins TRBV12-3 or TRBV12-4 and TRBJ1-1, with no clear D. V lost 7 bases, J lost 1 base, and 16 bases lay in between. The CDR3 runs to 15 residues. The CDR3 protein is CASTPLRVRNTEAFF. The DNA for the CDR3 is TGTGCCAGCACCCCACTAAGGGTCAGGAACACTGAAGCTTTCTTT.

The V call is TRBV20-1, the J call TRBJ2-7; 10 bases map to TRBD2. Looked up from germline, CDR1 is DFQATT and CDR2 is SNEGSKA (reference sequence). V lost 4 bases, J lost 3 bases, and 6 bases stayed unmatched. The length of the CDR3 is 14 residues. Written as DNA, the CDR3 is TGCAGTGCTATTGGACTAGCGGAGGGCTACGAGCAGTACTTC. Amino acid sequence: CSAIGLAEGYEQYF.